Listed below are T cell receptor beta chains from one sample, sequenced in a study of tumor-infiltrating lymphocytes in primary liver carcinoma. TCRdb fed the multiplex PCR reads into MiXCR, producing one record per CDR3 protein. Among 330,000 or so distinct CDR3 sequences, almost 65% were seen once, and the ten largest hold about 6%. Sequencing was carried out using peripheral blood. The receptors stem from a man in his forties with primary liver carcinoma and hepatitis B virus infection. Both conserved end residues are part of each CDR3. The D gene is left open where the match is weak. Clone size is given for some rows only: seen once, a few or many times, or a class if the clone is expanded.

abundance	v_gene	j_gene	d_gene	CDR3aa	CDR3nt
.	TRBV5-5	TRBJ1-2	.	CASSSARNYGYTF	TGTGCCAGCAGTTCAGCCAGGAACTATGGCTACACCTTC
.	TRBV6-5	TRBJ2-2	.	CASSYSGIGNTGELFF	TGTGCCAGCAGTTACTCTGGGATAGGGAACACCGGGGAGCTGTTTTTT
few	TRBV12-3/TRBV12-4	TRBJ2-7	.	CASMDSLYEQYF	TGTGCCAGCATGGACTCACTTTACGAGCAGTACTTC
.	TRBV11-1	TRBJ2-3	TRBD2	CTSTLSGTRPDTLYF	TGTACCAGCACCTTAAGCGGGACGAGACCAGATACGCTGTATTTT
.	TRBV28	TRBJ2-7	TRBD1	CASSRQGIEQYF	TGTGCCAGCAGCCGACAGGGTATTGAGCAGTACTTC
many	TRBV6-5	TRBJ2-5	TRBD1	CASSIGQGGQETQYF	TGTGCCAGCAGCATCGGACAGGGTGGGCAAGAGACCCAGTACTTC
.	TRBV7-9	TRBJ2-7	TRBD2	CASSFWVAGLTDEQYF	TGTGCCAGCAGCTTCTGGGTAGCGGGCCTTACGGACGAGCAGTACTTC
once	TRBV29-1	TRBJ2-7	.	CSVATGPYEQYF	TGCAGCGTAGCAACAGGGCCCTATGAGCAGTACTTC
.	TRBV28	TRBJ1-5	TRBD1	CASRTGGNQPQHF	TGTGCCAGCAGGACAGGGGGCAATCAGCCCCAGCATTTT
.	TRBV6-6	TRBJ2-1	TRBD2	CASSYGLAGGNEQFF	TGTGCCAGCAGTTACGGGCTAGCGGGAGGTAATGAGCAGTTCTTC
.	TRBV6-5	TRBJ2-2	.	CASSYSVNTRELFF	TGTGCCAGCAGTTACTCGGTTAACACGCGGGAGCTGTTTTTT
.	TRBV6-6	TRBJ2-1	TRBD1	CASAEQGANSYNEQFF	TGTGCCAGCGCGGAGCAGGGGGCAAACTCCTACAATGAGCAGTTCTTC
.	TRBV12-3/TRBV12-4	TRBJ1-1	TRBD1	CASSINRGTVPEAFF	TGTGCCAGCAGTATCAACAGGGGGACGGTCCCTGAAGCTTTCTTT
.	TRBV6-1	TRBJ2-7	.	CASSEVPDGYEQYF	TGTGCCAGTAGTGAAGTCCCGGACGGCTACGAGCAGTACTTC
few	TRBV5-5	TRBJ2-5	.	CASSSLPGQQETQYF	TGTGCCAGCAGCTCCTTACCGGGACAACAAGAGACCCAGTACTTC
.	TRBV2	TRBJ2-7	TRBD2	CASSLHPTSGFYKQYF	TGTGCCAGCAGTCTCCACCCGACTAGCGGCTTCTACAAGCAGTACTTC
.	TRBV11-2	TRBJ1-5	TRBD1	CASSQDGNRGGCQPQHF	TGTGCCAGCAGCCAAGATGGTAACAGGGGCGGGTGTCAGCCCCAGCATTTT
.	TRBV10-2	TRBJ1-1	TRBD1	CAGSELKGQRAFF	TGCGCCGGCAGTGAGTTAAAGGGACAGCGGGCTTTCTTT
.	TRBV6-5	TRBJ2-7	TRBD2	CASSTFSGGSHEQYF	TGTGCCAGCAGCACCTTTTCTGGCGGGAGCCACGAGCAGTACTTC
.	TRBV12-3/TRBV12-4	TRBJ2-7	TRBD1	CASSYRTGAYEQYF	TGTGCCAGCAGTTACAGGACAGGGGCCTACGAGCAGTACTTC
.	TRBV13	TRBJ2-7	.	CASSMERGAYEQYF	TGTGCCAGCAGCATGGAGCGAGGGGCCTACGAGCAGTACTTC
.	TRBV11-2	TRBJ2-5	.	CASSFRRRENQYF	TGTGCCAGCAGCTTTAGGAGAAGAGAGAACCAGTACTTC
once	TRBV13	TRBJ1-6	TRBD1	CVSSSSRGRGNSPLHF	TGTGTCAGCAGCTCCTCCAGGGGGCGCGGGAATTCACCCCTCCACTTT
.	TRBV11-2	TRBJ2-1	.	CASSFRSGEQSF	TGTGCCAGCAGCTTCAGGAGTGGTGAGCAGTCCTTC
.	TRBV4-3	TRBJ2-4	.	CASSQNPSIQYF	TGCGCCAGCAGCCAAAATCCCAGCATTCAGTACTTC
.	TRBV11-2	TRBJ2-3	TRBD2	CASGLGGLATGTQYF	TGTGCCAGCGGCTTAGGGGGACTAGCGACAGGTACGCAGTATTTT
.	TRBV6-5	TRBJ1-1	.	CASSPQGDAVSQAFF	TGTGCCAGCAGTCCACAAGGGGACGCCGTGTCTCAAGCTTTCTTT
.	TRBV7-2	TRBJ1-3	.	CASSSNTGTYFGNTIYF	TGTGCCAGCAGCTCCAACACAGGGACGTACTTTGGAAACACCATATATTTT
once	TRBV11-2	TRBJ2-7	.	CVSSLVDRRGEQYF	TGTGTCAGCAGCTTAGTGGATCGGCGAGGAGAGCAGTACTTC
.	TRBV30	TRBJ2-5	.	CAWSLTPETQYF	TGTGCCTGGAGTTTAACCCCAGAGACCCAATACTTC
.	TRBV6-6	TRBJ2-1	.	CASSYSGGTRQGMSSYNEQFF	TGTGCCAGCAGTTACTCGGGAGGGACCCGCCAGGGGATGAGCTCCTACAATGAGCAGTTCTTC
.	TRBV11-2	TRBJ2-1	.	CACTLEAGEGNEQFF	TGTGCCTGCACCTTAGAAGCAGGAGAGGGAAATGAGCAGTTCTTC
.	TRBV7-9	TRBJ2-3	TRBD2	CASSSIAGGGPDTRYF	TGTGCCAGCAGCTCCATAGCGGGAGGAGGGCCAGATACGCGGTATTTT
.	TRBV6-5	TRBJ2-3	TRBD2	CASTSVGEGIDTQYF	TGTGCCAGCACTTCAGTGGGGGAGGGAATAGATACGCAGTATTTT
.	TRBV7-6	TRBJ2-1	TRBD2	CASSLFGAGGGYEQFF	TGTGCCAGCAGCTTATTCGGAGCGGGAGGTGGTTATGAGCAGTTCTTC
once	TRBV4-3	TRBJ2-7	.	CASNQDTWFYSYEQYF	TGCGCCAGCAACCAAGATACATGGTTCTACTCCTACGAGCAGTACTTC
many	TRBV4-2	TRBJ2-7	.	CASSQDILGREQYF	TGTGCCAGCAGCCAAGATATACTGGGGAGGGAGCAGTACTTC
.	TRBV4-1	TRBJ2-2	.	CTTSTVEKGTGELFF	TGCACCACCTCGACAGTAGAAAAGGGGACCGGGGAGCTGTTTTTT
.	TRBV5-4	TRBJ2-1	.	CASAQELSYNEQFF	TGTGCCAGCGCCCAGGAGCTCTCCTACAATGAGCAGTTCTTC
.	TRBV11-2	TRBJ1-2	.	CASSFVDRLVRGYIF	TGTGCCAGCAGCTTTGTGGATAGGCTGGTGCGGGGCTACATCTTC
.	TRBV11-2	TRBJ1-3	.	CASSFFDPESTVYF	TGTGCCAGCAGCTTTTTCGACCCTGAAAGCACCGTATATTTT
.	TRBV24-1	TRBJ2-1	.	CATSDLGQSQYDEQFF	TGTGCCACCAGTGATTTAGGGCAGAGCCAATACGATGAGCAGTTCTTC
many	TRBV6-6	TRBJ1-1	.	CASTSPGAGGTEAFF	TGTGCCAGCACTTCCCCAGGGGCCGGGGGCACTGAAGCTTTCTTT